This T cell receptor (beta chain) was obtained from a study of cytomegalovirus exposure and HLA in healthy donors. Trimming shortened V by 6 bases and J by 0 bases, and 6 bases separated the two germline ends. The germline V gene encodes CDR1 KGHSY and CDR2 FQNENV. The CDR3 covers 13 residues. PCR primers comprised 60 Vbeta and 13 Jbeta primers. Sequencing used immunoSEQ multiplex PCR; TCRdb keeps in-frame clones, though not all of them. The sample comprises around 300,000 clones, under 80% of which are singletons, and roughly 2.4% rests with the top ten. The receptor was isolated from a female donor in good health and CMV-seronegative. The sequencing input was PBMCs. This chain connects TRBV16 to TRBJ1-5, with D hard to call. CDR3 DNA: TGTGCCAGCAGTCTGTTTAGCAATCAGCCCCAGCATTTT. Encoded protein: CASSLFSNQPQHF.